A selection of T cell receptor beta chains follows, all from one sample in a study of T cell changes during pregnancy in multiple sclerosis. Method: immunoSEQ multiplex PCR; TCRdb's copy keeps in-frame clones and lacks some. The sample contains approximately 92,000 clones, approximately 92% of which appear only once. Sequenced here: peripheral blood, sampled in the first trimester of pregnancy. Every receptor here comes from a female donor with multiple sclerosis, enrolled in a pregnancy study. The CDR3 runs from the conserved cysteine through the conserved F or W. D genes are given only for firm matches. The size entry is marked missing in some rows and otherwise reads once, few, many or a size class.

D gene: TRBD1; V gene: TRBV7-2; CDR3 length: 14; J gene: TRBJ2-7; clone size: .; CDR3 DNA: TGTGCCAGCAGCCCCTTTGACAGGGCTTACGAGCAGTACTTC; CDR3 protein: CASSPFDRAYEQYF
D gene: TRBD2; V gene: TRBV5-6; CDR3 length: 13; J gene: TRBJ2-7; clone size: .; CDR3 DNA: TGTGCCAGCAGCCGGACTAGCAGCTACGAGCAGTACTTC; CDR3 protein: CASSRTSSYEQYF
D gene: .; V gene: TRBV6-5; CDR3 length: 14; J gene: TRBJ2-1; clone size: .; CDR3 DNA: TGTGCCAGCACCCCCGGGGTAGCTGGTAATGAGCAGTTCTTC; CDR3 protein: CASTPGVAGNEQFF
D gene: .; V gene: TRBV28; CDR3 length: 11; J gene: TRBJ1-2; clone size: .; CDR3 DNA: TGTGCCAGCAGCACCAATGAGGGCTACACCTTC; CDR3 protein: CASSTNEGYTF
D gene: TRBD1; V gene: TRBV28; CDR3 length: 14; J gene: TRBJ1-3; clone size: .; CDR3 DNA: TGTGCCAGCAGTCGGGACAGGGCTGGAAACACCATATATTTT; CDR3 protein: CASSRDRAGNTIYF
D gene: TRBD1; V gene: TRBV27; CDR3 length: 14; J gene: TRBJ1-5; clone size: .; CDR3 DNA: TGTGCCAGCAAAGAGGGGACAGGTAATCAGCCCCAGCATTTT; CDR3 protein: CASKEGTGNQPQHF
D gene: TRBD2; V gene: TRBV11-2; CDR3 length: 14; J gene: TRBJ2-7; clone size: .; CDR3 DNA: TGTGCCAGCAGCTCGTTGACTAGCGGGTACGAGCAGTACTTC; CDR3 protein: CASSSLTSGYEQYF
D gene: .; V gene: TRBV5-5; CDR3 length: 13; J gene: TRBJ2-7; clone size: .; CDR3 DNA: TGTGCCAGTGTTGACAGTAATGGGTACGAGCAGTACTTC; CDR3 protein: CASVDSNGYEQYF
D gene: TRBD1; V gene: TRBV5-4; CDR3 length: 15; J gene: TRBJ2-5; clone size: .; CDR3 DNA: TGTGCCAGCAGGCCACAGGGGCCCTACCAAGAGACCCAGTACTTC; CDR3 protein: CASRPQGPYQETQYF
D gene: TRBD1; V gene: TRBV28; CDR3 length: 13; J gene: TRBJ1-2; clone size: .; CDR3 DNA: TGTGCCAGCGGGACAGCAACTAACTATGGCTACACCTTC; CDR3 protein: CASGTATNYGYTF
D gene: TRBD2; V gene: TRBV14; CDR3 length: 15; J gene: TRBJ2-1; clone size: .; CDR3 DNA: TGTGCCAGCAGCCAAGCATGGACTAGAGTTAATGAGCAGTTCTTC; CDR3 protein: CASSQAWTRVNEQFF
D gene: .; V gene: TRBV4-1; CDR3 length: 14; J gene: TRBJ2-7; clone size: .; CDR3 DNA: TGCGCCAGCAGCCAAGACGTTAGTACCCACGAGCAGTACTTC; CDR3 protein: CASSQDVSTHEQYF
D gene: .; V gene: TRBV15; CDR3 length: 15; J gene: TRBJ2-5; clone size: .; CDR3 DNA: TGTGCCACCAGCAGAGGACGTCCAGGCCAAGAGACCCAGTACTTC; CDR3 protein: CATSRGRPGQETQYF
D gene: TRBD1; V gene: TRBV19; CDR3 length: 15; J gene: TRBJ1-5; clone size: .; CDR3 DNA: TGTGCCAGTAGTATAGGTAGACAGGGTAATCAGCCCCAGCATTTT; CDR3 protein: CASSIGRQGNQPQHF
D gene: TRBD1; V gene: TRBV6-5; CDR3 length: 16; J gene: TRBJ2-5; clone size: .; CDR3 DNA: TGTGCCAGCAGTTACTCGCCAGGGGGCGGTCAAGAGACCCAGTACTTC; CDR3 protein: CASSYSPGGGQETQYF
D gene: TRBD1; V gene: TRBV5-1; CDR3 length: 15; J gene: TRBJ2-4; clone size: .; CDR3 DNA: TGCGCCAGCAGCTCTTCGGGCAGGGGGCTAAACATTCAGTACTTC; CDR3 protein: CASSSSGRGLNIQYF
D gene: TRBD2; V gene: TRBV5-1; CDR3 length: 16; J gene: TRBJ2-1; clone size: .; CDR3 DNA: TGCGCCAGCAGCACCACTAGCGGCCTTGGGTACAATGAGCAGTTCTTC; CDR3 protein: CASSTTSGLGYNEQFF
D gene: TRBD1; V gene: TRBV27; CDR3 length: 14; J gene: TRBJ2-5; clone size: .; CDR3 DNA: TGTGCCAGCAGTCCGGGACAGGGGTTAGGGACCCAGTACTTC; CDR3 protein: CASSPGQGLGTQYF
D gene: .; V gene: TRBV18; CDR3 length: 14; J gene: TRBJ2-7; clone size: .; CDR3 DNA: TGTGCCAGCTCAGCCGGGACATTCATCTACGAGCAGTACTTC; CDR3 protein: CASSAGTFIYEQYF
D gene: .; V gene: TRBV18; CDR3 length: 19; J gene: TRBJ1-3; clone size: .; CDR3 DNA: TGTGCCAGCTCACCACTCCAAGGGGCCTCACCAACCTCTGGAAACACCATATATTTT; CDR3 protein: CASSPLQGASPTSGNTIYF
D gene: TRBD2; V gene: TRBV7-2; CDR3 length: 14; J gene: TRBJ2-7; clone size: .; CDR3 DNA: TGTGCCAGCAGCGTACTAGCGGGAGCCTACGAGCAGTACTTC; CDR3 protein: CASSVLAGAYEQYF
D gene: .; V gene: TRBV6-5; CDR3 length: 13; J gene: TRBJ1-2; clone size: once; CDR3 DNA: TGTGCCAGCAGCCGCTCGAGCAGGAATGGCTACACCTTC; CDR3 protein: CASSRSSRNGYTF
D gene: .; V gene: TRBV9; CDR3 length: 13; J gene: TRBJ2-5; clone size: once; CDR3 DNA: TGTGCCAGCAGCACCCGCGACCAAGAGACCCAGTACTTC; CDR3 protein: CASSTRDQETQYF
D gene: TRBD1; V gene: TRBV19; CDR3 length: 13; J gene: TRBJ1-5; clone size: .; CDR3 DNA: TGTGCCACCAAGAGGAACAGGGGACAGCCCCAGCATTTT; CDR3 protein: CATKRNRGQPQHF
D gene: .; V gene: TRBV2; CDR3 length: 14; J gene: TRBJ1-5; clone size: .; CDR3 DNA: TGTGCCAGCAGTGAATACTTAAGCAATCAGCCCCAGCATTTT; CDR3 protein: CASSEYLSNQPQHF
D gene: TRBD2; V gene: TRBV5-7; CDR3 length: 16; J gene: TRBJ2-5; clone size: .; CDR3 DNA: TGTGCCAGCAGCTCACCCTCCGGGACTAGGATCGAGACCCAGTACTTC; CDR3 protein: CASSSPSGTRIETQYF
D gene: .; V gene: TRBV4-2; CDR3 length: 15; J gene: TRBJ1-2; clone size: few; CDR3 DNA: TGTGCCAGCAGCCAAGATCGCGGCAGCTACTATGGCTACACCTTC; CDR3 protein: CASSQDRGSYYGYTF
D gene: .; V gene: TRBV5-1; CDR3 length: 14; J gene: TRBJ2-1; clone size: .; CDR3 DNA: TGCGCCAGCAGCCCCAGGGGACGAAACAATGAGCAGTTCTTC; CDR3 protein: CASSPRGRNNEQFF
D gene: TRBD1; V gene: TRBV19; CDR3 length: 15; J gene: TRBJ1-3; clone size: .; CDR3 DNA: TGTGCCAGTAGTACCTCGACAGGGACTGGAAACACCATATATTTT; CDR3 protein: CASSTSTGTGNTIYF
D gene: .; V gene: TRBV19; CDR3 length: 18; J gene: TRBJ2-3; clone size: .; CDR3 DNA: TGTGCCAGCGCCCTTTCTAGGGACGGGAGTCGGCGCACAGATACGCAGTATTTT; CDR3 protein: CASALSRDGSRRTDTQYF
D gene: TRBD1; V gene: TRBV28; CDR3 length: 16; J gene: TRBJ2-7; clone size: .; CDR3 DNA: TGTGCCAGCACCTCCGCCGGGACAGGGGTAAGAGCAGGGCAGTACTTC; CDR3 protein: CASTSAGTGVRAGQYF
D gene: .; V gene: TRBV30; CDR3 length: 15; J gene: TRBJ1-4; clone size: few; CDR3 DNA: TGTGCCTGGAGTGGCGGCGGTAACTCACTAGAAAAACTGTTTTTT; CDR3 protein: CAWSGGGNSLEKLFF
D gene: TRBD1; V gene: TRBV5-4; CDR3 length: 17; J gene: TRBJ2-2; clone size: .; CDR3 DNA: TGTGCCAGCAGCTTGTTCGGACAGGGGGCGAACACCGGGGAGCTGTTTTTT; CDR3 protein: CASSLFGQGANTGELFF
D gene: .; V gene: TRBV14; CDR3 length: 14; J gene: TRBJ1-1; clone size: .; CDR3 DNA: TGTGCCAGCAGCCTTACCGCAGGGGTCACTGAAGCTTTCTTT; CDR3 protein: CASSLTAGVTEAFF
D gene: TRBD2; V gene: TRBV30; CDR3 length: 14; J gene: TRBJ2-1; clone size: .; CDR3 DNA: TGTGCCTGGAGTGTACTGGGACTAGCGGGGGAGCAGTTCTTC; CDR3 protein: CAWSVLGLAGEQFF
D gene: .; V gene: TRBV6-4; CDR3 length: 16; J gene: TRBJ1-1; clone size: .; CDR3 DNA: TGTGCCAGCACTCAGAAATCTGGGACTGAGAACACTGAAGCTTTCTTT; CDR3 protein: CASTQKSGTENTEAFF
D gene: TRBD1; V gene: TRBV5-1; CDR3 length: 15; J gene: TRBJ1-4; clone size: .; CDR3 DNA: TGCGCCAGCAGCTTGGGACAGGGGTTTGGTGAAAAACTGTTTTTT; CDR3 protein: CASSLGQGFGEKLFF
D gene: TRBD1; V gene: TRBV5-4; CDR3 length: 14; J gene: TRBJ2-7; clone size: .; CDR3 DNA: TGTGCCAGCAGCTCCGGGACAGGGGCCTACGAGCAGTACTTC; CDR3 protein: CASSSGTGAYEQYF
D gene: .; V gene: TRBV4-2; CDR3 length: 15; J gene: TRBJ2-5; clone size: .; CDR3 DNA: TGTGCCAGCGCGGGGGTGGGGGCGACCCAAGAGACCCAGTACTTC; CDR3 protein: CASAGVGATQETQYF
D gene: .; V gene: TRBV15; CDR3 length: 13; J gene: TRBJ1-5; clone size: .; CDR3 DNA: TGTGCCACCAGCAGAGTTCGTAGTCAGCCCCAGCATTTT; CDR3 protein: CATSRVRSQPQHF
D gene: TRBD2; V gene: TRBV5-4; CDR3 length: 17; J gene: TRBJ2-3; clone size: .; CDR3 DNA: TGTGCCAGCAGCTTGGGGGGTCTAGCGGACCTCACAGATACGCAGTATTTT; CDR3 protein: CASSLGGLADLTDTQYF
D gene: .; V gene: TRBV20-1; CDR3 length: 11; J gene: TRBJ2-7; clone size: .; CDR3 DNA: TGCAGTGCTAGAGCAGGCTACGAGCAGTACTTC; CDR3 protein: CSARAGYEQYF
D gene: TRBD1; V gene: TRBV5-1; CDR3 length: 14; J gene: TRBJ2-7; clone size: .; CDR3 DNA: TGCGCCAGCAGCTCGGGGACAGTTACTGGCGAGCAGTACTTC; CDR3 protein: CASSSGTVTGEQYF
D gene: .; V gene: TRBV2; CDR3 length: 11; J gene: TRBJ1-4; clone size: once; CDR3 DNA: TGTGCCAGCCTAACCGATGAAAAACTGTTTTTT; CDR3 protein: CASLTDEKLFF
D gene: .; V gene: TRBV27; CDR3 length: 15; J gene: TRBJ2-5; clone size: .; CDR3 DNA: TGTGCCAGCAGCCAAAGCGGGTCCTGGGCGGAGACCCAGTACTTC; CDR3 protein: CASSQSGSWAETQYF
D gene: TRBD2; V gene: TRBV19; CDR3 length: 15; J gene: TRBJ2-2; clone size: .; CDR3 DNA: TGTGCCAGTAGTCCCACCGGGGGGATGGCCGGGGAGCTGTTTTTT; CDR3 protein: CASSPTGGMAGELFF
D gene: .; V gene: TRBV18; CDR3 length: 13; J gene: TRBJ2-1; clone size: .; CDR3 DNA: TGTGCCAGCGAAAGAGAGTCCTACAATGAGCAGTTCTTC; CDR3 protein: CASERESYNEQFF
D gene: .; V gene: TRBV4-2; CDR3 length: 15; J gene: TRBJ1-1; clone size: .; CDR3 DNA: TGTGCCAGCAGCCAAGTTGGGGGAGGGGGAGCGTTAGCTTTCTTT; CDR3 protein: CASSQVGGGGALAFF